The entry that follows covers one T cell receptor beta chain sequence. The record originates from a study of sequential checkpoint blockade in melanoma. The overall study: Randomization was 1:1 between first-line nivolumab→ipilimumab and ipilimumab→nivolumab. Each arm's sequence ended with maintenance nivolumab.

Clones were read by immunoSEQ multiplex PCR, and TCRdb kept only the in-frame ones, dropping some. The table includes under 40,000 clones, 86% detected once. This CDR3 spans 13 amino acids. Germline CDR1 and CDR2: MNHEY and SVGAGI. V shed 4 bases and J shed 5 bases, with 12 bases lying between them. The treatment denotes: randomized to nivolumab then ipilimumab (arm A) or the reverse (arm B). None of the patients previously received DNA-damaging chemotherapy. Sorted cells were live CD3+CD8+, lacking CD19 and CD56, from PBMCs. This rearrangement joins TRBV6-5 to TRBJ2-7, with a weak D call TRBD2 (5 bases). Sequencing was performed on CD8+ T cells sorted from blood (inferred from file names), taken from a patient given nivolumab and ipilimumab in sequence. The clonotype was recovered from a human donor with melanoma. The CDR3 loop reads CASSSITRDEQYF. DNA of the CDR3: TGTGCCAGCAGTTCGATAACTAGAGACGAGCAGTACTTC.